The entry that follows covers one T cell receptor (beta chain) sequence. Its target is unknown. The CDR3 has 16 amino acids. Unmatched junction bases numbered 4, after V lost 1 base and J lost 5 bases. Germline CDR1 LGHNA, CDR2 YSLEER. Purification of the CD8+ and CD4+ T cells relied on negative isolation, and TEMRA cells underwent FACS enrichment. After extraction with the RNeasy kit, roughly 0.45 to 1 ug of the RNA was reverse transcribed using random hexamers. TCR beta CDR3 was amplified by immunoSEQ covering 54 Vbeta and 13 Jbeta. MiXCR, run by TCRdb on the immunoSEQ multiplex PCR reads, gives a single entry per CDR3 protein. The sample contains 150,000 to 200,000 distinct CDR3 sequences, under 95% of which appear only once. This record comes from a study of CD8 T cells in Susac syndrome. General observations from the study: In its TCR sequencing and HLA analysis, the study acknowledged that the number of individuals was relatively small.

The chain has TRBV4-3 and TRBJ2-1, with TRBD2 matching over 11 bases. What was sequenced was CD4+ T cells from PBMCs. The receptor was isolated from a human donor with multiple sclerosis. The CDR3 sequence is CASSQGLAGNNNEQFF. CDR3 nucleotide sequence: TGCGCCAGCAGCCAAGGACTAGCGGGGAATAACAATGAGCAGTTCTTC.